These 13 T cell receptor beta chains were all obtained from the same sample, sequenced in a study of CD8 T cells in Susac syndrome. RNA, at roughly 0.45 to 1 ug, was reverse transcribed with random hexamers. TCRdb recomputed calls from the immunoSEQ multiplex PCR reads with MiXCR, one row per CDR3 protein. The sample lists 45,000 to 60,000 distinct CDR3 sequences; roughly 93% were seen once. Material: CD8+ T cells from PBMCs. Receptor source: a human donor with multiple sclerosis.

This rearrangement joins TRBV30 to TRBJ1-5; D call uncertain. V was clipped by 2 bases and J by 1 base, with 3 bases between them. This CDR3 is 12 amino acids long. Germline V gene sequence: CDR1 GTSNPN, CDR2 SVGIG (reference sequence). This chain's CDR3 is CAWSRSNQPQHF. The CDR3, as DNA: TGTGCCTGGAGTCGCAGCAATCAGCCCCAGCATTTT.

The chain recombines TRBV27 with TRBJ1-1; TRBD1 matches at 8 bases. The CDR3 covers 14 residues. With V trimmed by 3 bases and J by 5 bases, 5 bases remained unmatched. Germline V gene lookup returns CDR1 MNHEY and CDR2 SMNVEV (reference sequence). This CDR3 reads CASSLTGTGTEAFF. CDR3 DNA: TGTGCCAGCAGTTTGACCGGGACAGGTACTGAAGCTTTCTTT.

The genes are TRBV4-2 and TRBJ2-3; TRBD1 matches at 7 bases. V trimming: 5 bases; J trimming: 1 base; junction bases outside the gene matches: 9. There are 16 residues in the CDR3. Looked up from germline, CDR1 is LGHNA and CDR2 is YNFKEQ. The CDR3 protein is CASSGTAAVGTDTQYF. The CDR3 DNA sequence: TGTGCCAGCAGCGGGACAGCCGCGGTGGGCACAGATACGCAGTATTTT.

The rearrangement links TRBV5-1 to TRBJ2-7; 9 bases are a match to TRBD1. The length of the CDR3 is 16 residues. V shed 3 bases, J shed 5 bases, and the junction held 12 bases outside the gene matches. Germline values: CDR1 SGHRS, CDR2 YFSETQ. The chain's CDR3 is CASSWTEGQGVDEQYF. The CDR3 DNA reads TGCGCCAGCAGCTGGACCGAGGGACAGGGTGTCGACGAGCAGTACTTC.

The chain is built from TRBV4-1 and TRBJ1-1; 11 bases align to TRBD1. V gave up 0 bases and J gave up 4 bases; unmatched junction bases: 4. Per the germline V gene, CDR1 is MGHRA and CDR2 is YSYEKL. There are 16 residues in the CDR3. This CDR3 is CASSQEAGTGGTEAFF. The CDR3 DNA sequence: TGCGCCAGCAGCCAAGAAGCCGGGACAGGGGGCACTGAAGCTTTCTTT.

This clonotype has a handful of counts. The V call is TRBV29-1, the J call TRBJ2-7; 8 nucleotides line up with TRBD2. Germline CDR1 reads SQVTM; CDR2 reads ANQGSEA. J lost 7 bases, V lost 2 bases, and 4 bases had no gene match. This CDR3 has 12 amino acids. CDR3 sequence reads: CSVEQGTSEQYF. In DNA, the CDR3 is TGCAGCGTTGAACAGGGGACTAGTGAGCAGTACTTC.

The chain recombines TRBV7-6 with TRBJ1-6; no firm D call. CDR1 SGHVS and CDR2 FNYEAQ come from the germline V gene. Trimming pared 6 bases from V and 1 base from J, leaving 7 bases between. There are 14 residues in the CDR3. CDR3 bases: TGTGCCAGCAGACCTGGGTCCTATAATTCACCCCTCCACTTT. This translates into CASRPGSYNSPLHF.

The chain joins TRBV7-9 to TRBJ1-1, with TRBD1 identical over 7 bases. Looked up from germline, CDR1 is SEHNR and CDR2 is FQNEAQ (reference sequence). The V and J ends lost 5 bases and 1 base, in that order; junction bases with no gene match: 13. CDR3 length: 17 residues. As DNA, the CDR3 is TGTGCCAGCAGCCCTAGCCCCGGGACAGTCGAGAACACTGAAGCTTTCTTT. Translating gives CASSPSPGTVENTEAFF.

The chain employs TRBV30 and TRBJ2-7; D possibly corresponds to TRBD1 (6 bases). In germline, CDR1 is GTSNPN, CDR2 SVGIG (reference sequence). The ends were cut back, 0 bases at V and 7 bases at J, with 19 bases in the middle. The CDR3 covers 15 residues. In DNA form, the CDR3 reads TGTGCCTGGAGTGTGGGGTGGGGGCCAACGTGGGAGCAGTACTTC. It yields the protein CAWSVGWGPTWEQYF. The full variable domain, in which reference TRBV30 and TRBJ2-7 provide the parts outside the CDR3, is SQTIHQWPATLVQPVGSPLSLECTVEGTSNPNLYWYRQAAGRGLQLLFYSVGIGQISSEVPQNLSASRPQDRQFILSSKKLLLSDSGFYLCAWSVGWGPTWEQYFGPGTRLTVT.

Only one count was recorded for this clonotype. Here the CDR3 DNA reads TGCAGTGCGCCCCGACGTTCCTCCCCTAACTATGGCTACACCTTC. Its translation is CSAPRRSSPNYGYTF. The chain links TRBV20-1 to TRBJ1-2, with D unclear. Trimming shortened V by 6 bases and J by 0 bases, and 17 bases separated the two germline ends. Per germline, CDR1 DFQATT and CDR2 SNEGSKA (reference sequence). This CDR3 comprises 15 residues.

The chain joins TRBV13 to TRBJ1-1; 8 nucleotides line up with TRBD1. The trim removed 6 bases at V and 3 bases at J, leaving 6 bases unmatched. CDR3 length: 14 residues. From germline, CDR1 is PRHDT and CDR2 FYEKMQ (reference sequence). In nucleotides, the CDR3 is TGTGCCAGCAGTTCGAACAGGGGGGACACTGAAGCTTTCTTT. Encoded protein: CASSSNRGDTEAFF.

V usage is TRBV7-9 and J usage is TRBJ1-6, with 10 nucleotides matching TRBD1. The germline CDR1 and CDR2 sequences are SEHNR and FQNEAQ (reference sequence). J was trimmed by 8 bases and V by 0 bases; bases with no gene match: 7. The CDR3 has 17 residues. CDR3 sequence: CASSLAAGQGRHSPLHF. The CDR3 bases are TGTGCCAGCAGCTTAGCGGCGGGACAGGGGAGGCATTCACCCCTCCACTTT.

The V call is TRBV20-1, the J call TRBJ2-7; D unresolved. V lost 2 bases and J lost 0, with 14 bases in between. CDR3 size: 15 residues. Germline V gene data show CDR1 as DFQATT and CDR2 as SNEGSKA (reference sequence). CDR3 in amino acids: CSARPTVSLSYEQYF. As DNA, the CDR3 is TGCAGTGCTAGACCGACCGTTTCCCTCTCCTACGAGCAGTACTTC.